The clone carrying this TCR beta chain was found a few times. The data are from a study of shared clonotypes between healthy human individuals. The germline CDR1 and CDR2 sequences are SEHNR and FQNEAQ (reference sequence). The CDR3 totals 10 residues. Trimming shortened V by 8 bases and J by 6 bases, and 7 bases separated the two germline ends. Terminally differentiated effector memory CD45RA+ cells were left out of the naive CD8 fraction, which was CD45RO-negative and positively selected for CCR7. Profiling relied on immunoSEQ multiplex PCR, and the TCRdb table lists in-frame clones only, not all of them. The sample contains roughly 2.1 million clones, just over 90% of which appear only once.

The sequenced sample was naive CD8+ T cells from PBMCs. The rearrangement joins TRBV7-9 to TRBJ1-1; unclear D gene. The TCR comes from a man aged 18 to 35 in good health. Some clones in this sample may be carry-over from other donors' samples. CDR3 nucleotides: TGTGCCAGCCAGCTTTCTGAAGCTTTCTTT. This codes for CASQLSEAFF. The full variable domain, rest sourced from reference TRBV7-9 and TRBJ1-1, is DTGVSQNPRHKITKRGQNVTFRCDPISEHNRLYWYRQTLGQGPEFLTYFQNEAQLEKSRLLSDRFSAERPKGSFSTLEIQRTEQGDSAMYLCASQLSEAFFGQGTRLTVV.